The source of this T cell receptor beta chain is a study of T cells in Graves' hyperthyroidism and ophthalmopathy. Background on the study: It was at initial diagnosis, before any treatment, that peripheral blood was collected.

The V gene's germline CDR1 is MGHRA and CDR2 YSYEKL. Trimming left V 0 bases short and J 4 bases short, with 10 bases between. The length of the CDR3 is 14 residues. The study left out patients who had uncontrolled infection, other autoimmune disease, pregnancy or lactation. Thyroid ultrasound and orbital computed tomography, with clinical symptoms and serum thyroxine and TRAb, informed diagnoses. Template material for amplifying TCR beta CDR3 regions consisted of RNA transcripts. A set of HTBI primers served as the primers for a first-round RT-PCR of the TCR CDR3. One entry per CDR3 protein results from TCRdb running MiXCR on the multiplex PCR reads. This sample has about 24,000 distinct CDR3 sequences, with approximately 49% found just once.

J is TRBJ2-7 and V is TRBV4-1, with a weak D call TRBD1 (5 bases). The TCR originated in a woman in her thirties or forties with Graves' hyperthyroidism that later progressed to Graves' ophthalmopathy. Material for sequencing was blood. The CDR3 region is CASSQDLRGYEQYF. CDR3 DNA: TGCGCCAGCAGCCAAGATCTTAGGGGATACGAGCAGTACTTC.